Below, 28 T cell receptor beta chains from the same sample are listed, as sequenced in a study of control samples from healthy donors and cancer patients. Some clones are missing from TCRdb's copy, which holds only in-frame ones; the method was immunoSEQ multiplex PCR. The repertoire holds some 130,000 clones, with around 90% as singletons. Sequencing input: blood. All receptors come from a man aged 40-55 years in good health.

The genes are TRBV11-2 and TRBJ2-7; the D is unclear. The V end lost 4 bases, the J end lost 4 bases, and 17 bases lay between the germline ends. The length of the CDR3 is 15 residues. The germline gives CDR1 SGHAT, CDR2 FQNNGV. The CDR3 DNA is TGTGCCAGCAGCTATAGTCCCAATCCTACTTACGAGCAGTACTTC. It translates to CASSYSPNPTYEQYF. The variable domain in full, completed from reference TRBV11-2 and TRBJ2-7, reads EAGVAQSPRYKIIEKRQSVAFWCNPISGHATLYWYQQILGQGPKLLIQFQNNGVVDDSQLPKDRFSAERLKGVDSTLKIQPAKLEDSAVYLCASSYSPNPTYEQYFGPGTRLTVT.

J is TRBJ2-7 and V is TRBV5-1; D remains unclear. Trimming stripped 1 base from V and 0 bases from J, with 8 bases between. CDR3 length: 14 residues. Germline V gene sequence: CDR1 SGHRS, CDR2 YFSETQ. The CDR3 nucleotides read TGCGCCAGCAGCTTGCTCGGCAGCTCCTACGAGCAGTACTTC. This codes for CASSLLGSSYEQYF.

This chain connects TRBV10-1 to TRBJ2-7; maybe TRBD1 (6 bases). The germline V and J ends were trimmed by 0 bases and 9 bases, with 12 bases remaining between them. This CDR3 has 13 amino acids. The germline gives CDR1 WNHNN, CDR2 SYGVQD (reference sequence). The CDR3 sequence: CASSESGRGLQYF. The DNA for the CDR3 is TGCGCCAGCAGTGAGTCTGGCAGGGGTCTGCAGTACTTC.

CDR3 DNA: TGTGCCAGCAGCTTATACAGGGCGGGGGAGCAGTACTTC. Amino acid sequence: CASSLYRAGEQYF. J is TRBJ2-7 and V is TRBV5-6, with D perhaps TRBD1 or TRBD2 (6 bases each). Germline lookup yields CDR1 SGHDT and CDR2 YYEEEE. The CDR3 runs to 13 residues. Trimming stripped 2 bases from V and 7 bases from J, with 13 bases between.

CDR3: CASSPAGAETQYF. CDR3 coding DNA: TGTGCCAGCTCACCAGCAGGGGCGGAGACCCAGTACTTC. The chain joins TRBV18 to TRBJ2-5; D may be TRBD1 (6 bases). Trimming shortened V by 2 bases and J by 5 bases, and 9 bases separated the two germline ends. There are 13 residues in the CDR3. CDR1 is KGHSH, CDR2 LQKENI, per germline.

This clone was counted once. This sequence joins TRBV6-5 and TRBJ2-3; 9 nucleotides line up with TRBD2. The ends lost 4 bases at V and 10 bases at J; junction bases unmatched: 6. The germline gives CDR1 MNHEY, CDR2 SVGAGI. The CDR3 is 13 residues long. The CDR3 spells CASSSWPSGAQYF. The CDR3 nucleotides are TGTGCCAGCAGTTCATGGCCTAGCGGGGCGCAGTATTTT.

This clone is a singleton in its sample. The chain links TRBV27 to TRBJ1-6; maybe TRBD1 (6 bases). Germline assignment: CDR1 MNHEY and CDR2 SMNVEV (reference sequence). Trimming took 5 bases from V and 8 from J, leaving 13 bases between them. The CDR3 sequence is 14 residues long. The CDR3 DNA reads TGTGCCAGCAGTCTACAGGGTGCGGATTCACCCCTCCACTTT. This translates into CASSLQGADSPLHF.

The chain employs TRBV5-5 and TRBJ2-1; D is uncertain. Germline V gene data show CDR1 as SGHKS and CDR2 as YYEKEE (reference sequence). This CDR3 spans 12 amino acids. Trimming left V 5 bases short and J 8 bases short, with 11 bases between. Here the CDR3 reads CASSFAVDEQFF. Here the CDR3 DNA reads TGTGCCAGCAGTTTCGCCGTTGATGAGCAGTTCTTC. The complete variable domain, with remaining parts taken from reference TRBV5-5 and TRBJ2-1, reads DAGVTQSPTHLIKTRGQQVTLRCSPISGHKSVSWYQQVLGQGPQFIFQYYEKEERGRGNFPDRFSARQFPNYSSELNVNALLLGDSALYLCASSFAVDEQFFGPGTRLTVL.

The CDR3 loop reads CASILALDSALHF. As DNA, the CDR3 is TGTGCCAGCATTCTTGCCTTGGACTCTGCCCTCCACTTT. The chain links TRBV2 to TRBJ1-6; the D is unclear. The V gene's germline CDR1 is SNHLY and CDR2 FYNNEI. Trimming took off 7 bases at V and 14 bases at J, with 18 bases between the two ends. This CDR3 is 13 amino acids long.

This clone is a singleton in its sample. This chain uses TRBV19 with TRBJ1-2; 7 nucleotides line up with TRBD1. The CDR3 has 13 amino acids. The J segment lost 4 bases and the V segment lost 8 bases, leaving 7 bases of the junction unmatched. The germline V gene encodes CDR1 LNHDA and CDR2 SQIVND (reference sequence). The CDR3 DNA sequence: TGTGCCAGTGGGACAGCCGGGGGCTATGGCTACACCTTC. Translation: CASGTAGGYGYTF.

With regard to this clone: At one end the junction does not follow the germline gene, possibly because of a read error. V and J are TRBV2 and TRBJ2-2; 13 bases agree with TRBD2. This CDR3 has 17 residues. Germline V CDR1 and CDR2: SNHLY, FYNNEI. In DNA form, the CDR3 reads TGTCCCAGCAGAATACTAGCGGGGGGGGCCAACACCGGGGAGCTGTTTTTT. It yields the protein CPSRILAGGANTGELFF.

The rearrangement joins TRBV18 to TRBJ2-1; tentatively, D is TRBD1 (7 bases). The V end lost 3 bases, the J end lost 7 bases, and 13 bases lay between the germline ends. CDR3 length: 14 amino acids. Germline values: CDR1 KGHSH, CDR2 LQKENI. The CDR3 here is CASSPRGALNEQFF. The CDR3 DNA is TGTGCCAGCTCACCCAGGGGGGCCCTGAATGAGCAGTTCTTC.

This clone was observed a handful of times. The V call is TRBV5-1, the J call TRBJ2-7; TRBD1 or TRBD2 may be the D gene (6 bases each). V was trimmed by 0 bases and J by 2 bases, leaving 9 bases between them. Germline CDR1 SGHRS, CDR2 YFSETQ. The CDR3 runs 14 residues. The chain's CDR3 is CASSLEGGTYEQYF. CDR3 coding DNA: TGCGCCAGCAGCTTGGAAGGGGGGACCTACGAGCAGTACTTC.

The chain carries TRBV7-6 and TRBJ2-7, with 9 bases matching TRBD2. There are 17 residues in the CDR3. Germline lookup yields CDR1 SGHVS and CDR2 FNYEAQ. V was clipped by 2 bases and J by 4 bases; unmatched bases: 12. The CDR3 protein is CASSLTSSGVSVYEQYF. The CDR3 DNA is TGTGCCAGCAGCTTAACTTCTAGCGGGGTCTCCGTTTACGAGCAGTACTTC.

The V call is TRBV5-1, the J call TRBJ2-7; D gene unclear. Between the trimmed V and J ends, which lost 2 bases and 1 base, there was a span of 13 bases. The CDR3 runs to 15 residues. In germline, CDR1 is SGHRS, CDR2 YFSETQ. The CDR3 DNA reads as TGCGCCAGCAGCTTCGGCCAGAGCCTATCCTACGAGCAGTACTTC. Translation: CASSFGQSLSYEQYF.

This clone turned up a few times. The CDR3 sequence: CASSSGGSPLHF. CDR3 nucleotide sequence: TGTGCCAGCAGCTCCGGAGGATCACCCCTCCACTTT. This chain joins TRBV11-2 and TRBJ1-6, with D hard to call. Trimming shortened V by 4 bases and J by 10 bases, and 8 bases separated the two germline ends. The CDR3 loop spans 12 amino acids. CDR1 SGHAT and CDR2 FQNNGV come from the germline V gene.

In nucleotides, the CDR3 is TGTGCCACCAGCAGAGACGGCAGGGGGAGAACCGGGGAGCTGTTTTTT. Encoded protein: CATSRDGRGRTGELFF. The chain couples TRBV15 to TRBJ2-2, with 7 bases fitting TRBD1. Germline V gene data show CDR1 as LNHNV and CDR2 as YYDKDF (reference sequence). This CDR3 is 16 amino acids long. The J segment lost 5 bases and the V segment lost 0 bases, leaving 6 bases of the junction unmatched.

The gene calls are TRBV7-8 and TRBJ2-7; tentatively, D is TRBD1 or TRBD2 (5 bases each). From germline, CDR1 is SGHVS and CDR2 FQNEAQ. V lost 3 bases and J 5 bases, leaving 11 bases between the germline ends. The length of the CDR3 is 13 residues. The CDR3 here is CASSFRDAHEQYF. The CDR3 DNA sequence: TGTGCCAGCAGCTTCCGGGACGCCCACGAGCAGTACTTC.

This clone was found once. The rearrangement uses TRBV7-6 and TRBJ1-1; D is ambiguous. V was cut by 2 bases and J by 4 bases, with 14 bases left in between. Germline V gives CDR1 SGHVS, CDR2 FNYEAQ. CDR3 length equals 15 residues. The CDR3 loop reads CASSLSGYTFTEAFF. DNA for the CDR3: TGTGCCAGCAGCTTATCGGGGTATACGTTCACTGAAGCTTTCTTT. Variable domain in full (rest from reference TRBV7-6 and TRBJ1-1): GAGVSQSPRYKVTKRGQDVALRCDPISGHVSLYWYRQALGQGPEFLTYFNYEAQQDKSGLPNDRFSAERPEGSISTLTIQRTEQRDSAMYRCASSLSGYTFTEAFFGQGTRLTVV.

This chain links TRBV5-1 with TRBJ1-6; 8 bases align to TRBD1. This CDR3 comprises 15 residues. Germline V gene lookup returns CDR1 SGHRS and CDR2 YFSETQ. The V gene end was trimmed by 0 bases and the J gene end by 9 bases; junction bases not matched to a gene: 5. DNA of the CDR3: TGCGCCAGCAGCTTGGGGACAGGGAGTACTTCACCCCTCCACTTT. This sequence encodes CASSLGTGSTSPLHF.

This sequence joins TRBV30 and TRBJ1-5, with D possibly TRBD1 on 5 matching bases. Trimming shortened V by 1 base and J by 4 bases, and 17 bases separated the two germline ends. This CDR3 has 16 residues. From germline, CDR1 is GTSNPN and CDR2 SVGIG (reference sequence). CDR3 in amino acids: CAWSDLVGPNNQPQHF. The CDR3 DNA follows: TGTGCCTGGAGTGATCTGGTGGGACCTAATAATCAGCCCCAGCATTTT.

This sequence joins TRBV5-1 and TRBJ2-7; 9 bases fit TRBD1. CDR1 and CDR2 from the germline V gene are SGHRS and YFSETQ. The CDR3 runs 17 residues. The V segment lost 0 bases and the J segment 5 bases; nucleotides outside the gene matches: 12. The CDR3 loop reads CASSLEGSGTGRDEQYF. DNA of the CDR3: TGCGCCAGCAGCTTGGAAGGTTCCGGGACAGGGCGGGACGAGCAGTACTTC. Together with reference TRBV5-1 and TRBJ2-7, the CDR3 gives the full variable domain: KAGVTQTPRYLIKTRGQQVTLSCSPISGHRSVSWYQQTPGQGLQFLFEYFSETQRNKGNFPGRFSGRQFSNSRSEMNVSTLELGDSALYLCASSLEGSGTGRDEQYFGPGTRLTVT.

The V call is TRBV9, the J call TRBJ2-5, with TRBD1 matching over 9 bases. CDR3 size: 16 residues. Germline V lookup: CDR1 SGDLS, CDR2 YYNGEE. The V gene end was trimmed by 3 bases and the J gene end by 4 bases; junction bases not matched to a gene: 10. CDR3 DNA: TGTGCCAGCAGCGGTCGGACAGGGGCCTTGGGAGAGACCCAGTACTTC. It is translated as CASSGRTGALGETQYF.

The chain is built from TRBV6-5 and TRBJ2-7; TRBD2 is a possible D gene (6 bases). V was cut by 8 bases and J by 4 bases, with 18 bases left in between. Germline CDR1 and CDR2: MNHEY and SVGAGI. This CDR3 has 14 amino acids. Here the CDR3 reads CASPPGLTPYEQYF. The CDR3 DNA reads TGTGCCAGCCCTCCGGGACTGACACCTTACGAGCAGTACTTC.

The rearrangement joins TRBV7-9 to TRBJ2-3; 9 nucleotides match TRBD2. J lost 3 bases, V lost 2 bases, and 6 bases had no gene match. CDR3 size: 16 residues. Germline lookup yields CDR1 SEHNR and CDR2 FQNEAQ (reference sequence). CDR3 residues: CASSLSSAGGTDTQYF. Here the CDR3 DNA reads TGTGCCAGCAGCTTATCTTCAGCGGGGGGAACAGATACGCAGTATTTT.

The V gene is TRBV5-1, the J gene TRBJ1-1; TRBD1 aligns across 12 bases. The J segment lost 5 bases and the V segment lost 3 bases, leaving 2 bases of the junction unmatched. The CDR3 runs 14 residues. CDR1 SGHRS and CDR2 YFSETQ come from the germline V gene. The CDR3 sequence: CASSSGQGATEAFF. CDR3 bases: TGCGCCAGCAGCTCGGGACAGGGGGCAACTGAAGCTTTCTTT.

CDR3 sequence: CASRKSGQNHNEQFF. The CDR3 nucleotides read TGTGCCAGCAGAAAAAGTGGGCAGAATCACAATGAGCAGTTCTTC. This chain uses TRBV7-9 with TRBJ2-1; D gene ambiguous. This CDR3 has 15 residues. V was trimmed by 6 bases and J by 5 bases, leaving 17 bases between them. CDR1 and CDR2 from the germline V gene are SEHNR and FQNEAQ (reference sequence).

The CDR3 bases are TGTGCCAGCAGCCAAGAGATGCGATACACAGATACGCAGTATTTT. Translated: CASSQEMRYTDTQYF. This rearrangement joins TRBV4-2 to TRBJ2-3; no firm D call. Germline-derived CDR1 and CDR2 are LGHNA and YNFKEQ. CDR3 length: 15 amino acids. V was clipped by 0 bases and J by 2 bases, with 9 bases between them.